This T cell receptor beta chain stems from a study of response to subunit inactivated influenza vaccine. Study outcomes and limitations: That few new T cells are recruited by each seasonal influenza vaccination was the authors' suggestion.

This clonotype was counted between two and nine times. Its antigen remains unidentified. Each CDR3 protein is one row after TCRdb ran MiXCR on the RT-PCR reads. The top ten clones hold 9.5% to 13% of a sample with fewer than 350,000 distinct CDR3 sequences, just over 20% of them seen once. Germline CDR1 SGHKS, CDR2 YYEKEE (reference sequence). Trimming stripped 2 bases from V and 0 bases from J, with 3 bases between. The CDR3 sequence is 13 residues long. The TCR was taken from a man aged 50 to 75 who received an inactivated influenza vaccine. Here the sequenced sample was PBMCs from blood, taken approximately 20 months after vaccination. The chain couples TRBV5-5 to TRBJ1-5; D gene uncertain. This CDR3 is CASSFHSNQPQHF. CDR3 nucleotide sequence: TGTGCCAGCAGCTTCCATAGCAATCAGCCCCAGCATTTT.